This entry concerns a single T cell receptor beta chain. This clonotype appeared a few times. There is no known antigen for this receptor. No much larger clone exists at a distance of one base, and base qualities are not known. These data originate in a study of T cells in Graves' hyperthyroidism and ophthalmopathy (dated by TCRdb to the late 2010s). Concerning the study at large: Peripheral blood samples were taken at the time of initial diagnosis, prior to any treatment. To identify TCR V-J signatures that set the groups apart, the researchers used a discovery cohort of about a hundred patients, made up of roughly 45 with Graves' ophthalmopathy and 55 to 65 with stable Graves' hyperthyroidism. Whether ophthalmopathy could be predicted prospectively was tested in an independent validation cohort made up of some 20 hyperthyroidism patients plus 17 patients who later progressed to ophthalmopathy. For training and testing, the roughly 93 patients in the discovery cohort were randomly divided in a 7:3 ratio. Thyroid tissue and blood T-cell repertoires from roughly six Graves' hyperthyroidism patients were also compared in the study. After sampling, hyperthyroidism patients received methimazole starting at 30 mg daily, and ophthalmopathy patients received high-dose intravenous methylprednisolone. The paper describes TCR Vbeta CDR3 sequencing of fewer than 150 peripheral blood samples, made up of 43 ophthalmopathy patients, around 78 hyperthyroidism patients and 17 progressor patients.

TCR beta CDR3 regions were amplified from RNA transcripts. The TCR CDR3 was subjected to a first round of RT-PCR using the HTBI primer set and the Qiagen OneStep RT-PCR kit. Libraries were constructed in a second round of multiplex PCR, after which size selection and purification were carried out. Sequencing of the libraries was done on an Illumina HiSeq2000 using paired-end 100 bp reads. As for how the authors treated the data: Raw data were processed with SOAPnuke, discarding reads with adapters, uncalled bases, mean Phred below 15, or no exact constant-primer or identifier match. COPE v1.2.5 was used to merge high-quality paired reads, and clonotypes were defined as unique nucleotide sequences. MiTCR v1.1 was used to align the clonotypes against IMGT TRBV, TRBD and TRBJ reference segments. The analysis was restricted to V-J combinations with a frequency above 0.0001, which together covered 99.2% of the repertoires. The TCS score was defined as F50 (clonal expansion) divided by E x V (chaos), with BLOSUM62-based TCRdist calculated between CDR3 peptides within each V-J. Welch's t-statistics and random forest reduced 500 to 550 V-J features to 10 to 15, which were used in a naive Bayes classifier (R e1071). TCRdb ran its own pipeline on the public reads, namely fastp trimming at Q25 and MiXCR clone calling, and kept in-frame beta chains. CDR3 protein duplicates are merged, each entry listing the most common genes and DNA. The V and J calls here are based on TCRdb, not the publication. Recorded for this sample are roughly 380,000 distinct CDR3 sequences; over 11% of them occurred a single time. Approximately 9.9% of the sample comes from the top ten.

What the study reported, not specific to this receptor: In validation, progression to ophthalmopathy was predicted by the model with about 70% sensitivity and 72.22% specificity, a median of roughly 6 months before onset. No statistical method was used to set the sample size in advance, and investigators knew the group allocation. A 13 V-J signature model separated ophthalmopathy from stable hyperthyroidism, with roughly 88% sensitivity and 81% to 83% specificity in cross-validation and 80%/75% in testing. Blood samples also contained most of the expanded thyroid clonotypes (frequency above 0.001), which suggests that blood repertoires may reflect thyroid immune responses.

Stable Graves' hyperthyroidism was defined as the absence of progression to ophthalmopathy over 18 months of follow-up. Hyperthyroidism patients were aged 18 to 65 years and newly diagnosed, with disease duration of less than 2 months. The study excluded patients with uncontrolled infections, other autoimmune diseases, pregnancy or lactation. Diagnoses relied on clinical symptoms, serum thyroxine and TRAb, thyroid ultrasound and orbital computed tomography. PBMCs were isolated from about 10 ml of fresh peripheral blood by Ficoll-Paque density gradient centrifugation. Total RNA was extracted using Trizol reagent, and RNA quality was assessed on an Agilent 2100 Bioanalyzer. CDR1 and CDR2 are read off the germline V gene (reference sequence) as LNHDA and SQIVND. The CDR3 numbers 15 residues from cysteine through phenylalanine. This entry keeps only the CDR3 DNA: 45 bases, framed from base 1. V and J lose 7 bases and 4 bases, and a span of 17 bases separates them.

This sequence uses TRBV19 and TRBJ2-1; the D gene assignment is ambiguous. The sequenced sample was blood. The source of this sequence is a woman aged 55-70 years with Graves' hyperthyroidism. The CDR3 in this case is CASTEGTDGYNEQFF. The DNA sequence is TGTGCCAGTACGGAAGGAACCGACGGTTACAATGAGCAGTTCTTC.